This T cell receptor beta chain was sequenced during a study of blood T cell repertoires in COVID-19. Germline assignment: CDR1 SGDLS and CDR2 YYNGEE. V shed 0 bases and J 3 bases; nucleotides not matched to a gene: 4. The CDR3 runs 17 residues. Method: immunoSEQ multiplex PCR; TCRdb's copy keeps in-frame clones and lacks some. Among some 260,000 clones listed, about 89% were seen once. This TCR came from a man aged 35-49 years who had recovered from COVID-19. The source material was PBMCs or T cells enriched from blood (not recorded which). The rearrangement joins TRBV9 to TRBJ1-4, with 11 positions matching TRBD1. This chain's CDR3 is CASSVEDRGLANEKLFF. For the CDR3, the DNA is TGTGCCAGCAGCGTAGAGGACAGGGGGCTAGCTAATGAAAAACTGTTTTTT.